The 21 T cell receptor beta chains below all came from one sample that was sequenced in a study of blood T cell repertoires in COVID-19. TCRdb keeps only in-frame clones here, not all; method: immunoSEQ multiplex PCR. Counted here are about 140,000 clones, over 60% occurring once; the ten biggest clones make up roughly 2.9%. Sequencing was carried out using PBMCs or T cells enriched from blood (not recorded which). The source is a woman between 45 and 60 years old who had recovered from COVID-19.

The genes are TRBV2 and TRBJ2-3, with a possible D match to TRBD2 (6 bases). This CDR3 has 14 amino acids. Trimming left V 6 bases short and J 2 bases short, with 12 bases between. Germline lookup yields CDR1 SNHLY and CDR2 FYNNEI. The CDR3 DNA follows: TGTGCCAGCAGCCTGGGACTTCACACAGATACGCAGTATTTT. It yields the protein CASSLGLHTDTQYF.

The chain has TRBV7-2 and TRBJ2-1; 7 bases match TRBD2. CDR1 is SGHTA, CDR2 FQGNSA, per germline. The CDR3 loop spans 14 amino acids. Losses at the gene ends were 5 bases for V and 3 bases for J; bases not matched to a gene: 4. The CDR3 region has the DNA TGTGCCAGCAGCCCCCGGACTAGCTACAATGAGCAGTTCTTC. Translating it yields CASSPRTSYNEQFF.

This chain connects TRBV29-1 to TRBJ1-6, with 7 positions matching TRBD1. Trimming at V came to 5 bases and at J to 7 bases, leaving 5 bases not matched to a gene. The germline V gene has CDR1 SQVTM and CDR2 ANQGSEA. This CDR3 is 13 amino acids long. The DNA for the CDR3 is TGCAGCGTTAGGGACAGTCCAAATTCACCCCTCCACTTT. This gives the protein CSVRDSPNSPLHF.

This chain joins TRBV7-9 and TRBJ1-3; perhaps TRBD1 as D (5 bases). The V gene's germline CDR1 is SEHNR and CDR2 FQNEAQ (reference sequence). The CDR3 totals 16 residues. V was pared by 3 bases and J by 3 bases, with 15 bases between. The CDR3 loop reads CASSLVGGGVGNTIYF. The CDR3 DNA follows: TGTGCCAGCAGCTTGGTTGGTGGAGGGGTTGGAAACACCATATATTTT.

This chain connects TRBV18 to TRBJ1-2, with a tentative D call TRBD1 (5 bases). CDR1 is KGHSH, CDR2 LQKENI, per germline. The V end was cut by 3 bases, the J end by 4 bases, with 9 bases between. The CDR3 runs 13 residues. CDR3 nucleotides: TGTGCCAGCTCACCGGACACATCCTATGGCTACACCTTC. This gives the protein CASSPDTSYGYTF. The full variable domain, its missing parts supplied by reference TRBV18 and TRBJ1-2, is NAGVMQNPRHLVRRRGQEARLRCSPMKGHSHVYWYRQLPEEGLKFMVYLQKENIIDESGMPKERFSAEFPKEGPSILRIQQVVRGDSAAYFCASSPDTSYGYTFGSGTRLTVV.

This sequence joins TRBV5-4 and TRBJ2-5; 10 bases align to TRBD1. The ends lost 4 bases at V and 3 bases at J; junction bases unmatched: 6. Germline V gene data show CDR1 as SGHNT and CDR2 as YYREEE (reference sequence). This CDR3 comprises 15 residues. DNA of the CDR3: TGTGCCAGCAGCAACGATGGGACAGGGGAAGAGACCCAGTACTTC. It codes for CASSNDGTGEETQYF.

The gene calls are TRBV5-4 and TRBJ1-1; 10 bases fit TRBD1. This CDR3 is built from 14 residues. The J segment lost 1 base and the V segment lost 4 bases, leaving 1 base of the junction unmatched. Germline V CDR1 and CDR2: SGHNT, YYREEE (reference sequence). This CDR3 is CASSRDRGNTEAFF. The CDR3 nucleotides are TGTGCCAGCAGCCGGGACAGGGGGAACACTGAAGCTTTCTTT.

The chain uses TRBV27 and TRBJ1-3; D is unresolved. V shed 2 bases and J shed 1 base, with 6 bases lying between them. The CDR3 totals 14 residues. Germline V gene sequence: CDR1 MNHEY, CDR2 SMNVEV (reference sequence). The CDR3 protein is CASSLDLSGNTIYF. The CDR3 DNA reads TGTGCCAGCAGTTTAGACTTGTCTGGAAACACCATATATTTT.

The table lists this clone with many counts. The rearrangement links TRBV7-6 to TRBJ1-2, with TRBD1 as a possible D gene (6 bases). The CDR3 length is 13 residues. Trimming took off 4 bases at V and 4 bases at J, with 10 bases between the two ends. CDR1 is SGHVS, CDR2 FNYEAQ, per germline. The CDR3, as DNA: TGTGCCAGCAGCTCAAGAGGGGGCTATGGCTACACCTTC. This codes for CASSSRGGYGYTF.

The chain has TRBV5-1 and TRBJ1-2; D may be TRBD1 (6 bases). CDR3 length: 17 residues. V was trimmed by 5 bases and J by 2 bases, leaving 22 bases between them. Germline V gives CDR1 SGHRS, CDR2 YFSETQ. Written as DNA, the CDR3 is TGCGCCAGCAGTTCTGGACCCGGGACAAACTTCAACTATGGCTACACCTTC. Translating it yields CASSSGPGTNFNYGYTF.

In DNA, the CDR3 is TGTGCCAGTTCAGGGTTAGACTCACCCCTCCACTTT. Its protein is CASSGLDSPLHF. The V call is TRBV28, the J call TRBJ1-6; maybe TRBD1 (5 bases). V was shortened by 9 bases and J by 10 bases, with 13 bases between the two germline ends. This CDR3 spans 12 amino acids. Germline V gene lookup returns CDR1 MDHEN and CDR2 SYDVKM. Together with reference TRBV28 and TRBJ1-6, the CDR3 gives the full variable domain: DVKVTQSSRYLVKRTGEKVFLECVQDMDHENMFWYRQDPGLGLRLIYFSYDVKMKEKGDIPEGYSVSREKKERFSLILESASTNQTSMYLCASSGLDSPLHFGNGTRLTVT.

In this sample, this clone turned up many times. The chain uses TRBV7-3 and TRBJ2-2; D unresolved. The CDR3 contains 13 residues. The V gene lost 4 bases and the J gene lost 7 bases, with 10 bases spanning the gap. Germline V gene data show CDR1 as SGHTA and CDR2 as FQGTGA. The CDR3 protein is CASSSTPGGELFF. CDR3 sequence (DNA): TGTGCCAGCAGCTCTACGCCGGGCGGGGAGCTGTTTTTT. The variable domain in full, completed from reference TRBV7-3 and TRBJ2-2, reads GAGVSQTPSNKVTEKGKYVELRCDPISGHTALYWYRQSLGQGPEFLIYFQGTGAADDSGLPNDRFFAVRPEGSVSTLKIQRTERGDSAVYLCASSSTPGGELFFGEGSRLTVL.

V usage is TRBV5-1 and J usage is TRBJ2-1; 7 positions agree with TRBD1. Germline values: CDR1 SGHRS, CDR2 YFSETQ. The CDR3 spans 15 residues. The ends lost 1 base at V and 7 bases at J; junction bases unmatched: 8. The CDR3 DNA is TGCGCCAGCAGCTTGTTCGACAGGGATTTGAATGAGCAGTTCTTC. Amino acid sequence: CASSLFDRDLNEQFF. Full variable domain (rest looked up from reference TRBV5-1 and TRBJ2-1): KAGVTQTPRYLIKTRGQQVTLSCSPISGHRSVSWYQQTPGQGLQFLFEYFSETQRNKGNFPGRFSGRQFSNSRSEMNVSTLELGDSALYLCASSLFDRDLNEQFFGPGTRLTVL.

This chain links TRBV9 with TRBJ2-6, with no clear D. Per the germline V gene, CDR1 is SGDLS and CDR2 is YYNGEE. Trimming took off 4 bases at V and 0 bases at J, with 11 bases between the two ends. CDR3 length: 16 amino acids. The CDR3 coding sequence is TGTGCCAGCAGCTCCCGACTGCACTCTGGGGCCAACGTCCTGACTTTC. This encodes CASSSRLHSGANVLTF.

The chain combines TRBV28 with TRBJ1-5, with a possible D match to TRBD1 (5 bases). V lost 5 bases and J 0 bases, leaving 17 bases between the germline ends. This CDR3 region has 17 residues. Germline CDR1 reads MDHEN; CDR2 reads SYDVKM. Written as DNA, the CDR3 is TGTGCCAGCAGTCGAGGGGAGGGGTTCTATAGCAATCAGCCCCAGCATTTT. Translating gives CASSRGEGFYSNQPQHF.

In DNA form, the CDR3 reads TGTGCCAGCAGCGACAGGAGGACAGGGGGTAATTCACCCCTCCACTTT. This codes for CASSDRRTGGNSPLHF. The chain links TRBV7-6 to TRBJ1-6; TRBD1 matches at 10 bases. Per the germline V gene, CDR1 is SGHVS and CDR2 is FNYEAQ. The CDR3 contains 16 residues. J gave up 6 bases and V 5 bases, and 7 bases lay outside the gene matches.

The rearrangement joins TRBV19 to TRBJ1-5; D is uncertain. Trimming took 5 bases from V and 2 from J, leaving 16 bases between them. This CDR3 is built from 16 residues. Germline CDR1 is LNHDA and CDR2 is SQIVND (reference sequence). The CDR3 protein is CASSFHQVDGNQPQHF. The CDR3 DNA is TGTGCCAGTAGTTTTCATCAGGTGGATGGCAATCAGCCCCAGCATTTT.

This clone was picked up one time. The J gene is TRBJ1-4, the V gene TRBV30; tentative D call: TRBD1 (5 bases). This CDR3 comprises 14 residues. The germline V gene encodes CDR1 GTSNPN and CDR2 SVGIG (reference sequence). Here the CDR3 reads CALKPGLNWEKLFF. Here the CDR3 DNA reads TGTGCTCTAAAACCGGGACTGAATTGGGAAAAACTGTTTTTT.

The rearrangement joins TRBV27 to TRBJ1-5; TRBD1 matches at 7 bases. The CDR3 is 14 residues long. The V gene's germline CDR1 is MNHEY and CDR2 SMNVEV (reference sequence). V gave up 2 bases and J gave up 4 bases; unmatched junction bases: 2. The CDR3 loop is CASSLGRGNQPQHF. The CDR3 DNA is TGTGCCAGCAGTTTAGGCAGGGGGAATCAGCCCCAGCATTTT.

This chain joins TRBV5-4 and TRBJ1-1, with D hard to call. The CDR3 covers 15 residues. Germline CDR1 is SGHNT and CDR2 is YYREEE (reference sequence). Deletions cut 0 bases from V and 5 bases from J, with 14 bases between. CDR3 sequence: CASSLAPGTWTEAFF. In nucleotides, the CDR3 is TGTGCCAGCAGCTTGGCTCCGGGAACGTGGACTGAAGCTTTCTTT.

J is TRBJ2-5 and V is TRBV13, with 10 bases identical to TRBD2. The trim removed 5 bases at V and 5 bases at J, leaving 5 bases unmatched. The germline CDR1 and CDR2 sequences are PRHDT and FYEKMQ (reference sequence). CDR3 length: 14 residues. The CDR3 loop reads CASSTGTSVETQYF. In DNA form, the CDR3 reads TGTGCCAGCAGCACCGGGACTAGCGTGGAGACCCAGTACTTC.